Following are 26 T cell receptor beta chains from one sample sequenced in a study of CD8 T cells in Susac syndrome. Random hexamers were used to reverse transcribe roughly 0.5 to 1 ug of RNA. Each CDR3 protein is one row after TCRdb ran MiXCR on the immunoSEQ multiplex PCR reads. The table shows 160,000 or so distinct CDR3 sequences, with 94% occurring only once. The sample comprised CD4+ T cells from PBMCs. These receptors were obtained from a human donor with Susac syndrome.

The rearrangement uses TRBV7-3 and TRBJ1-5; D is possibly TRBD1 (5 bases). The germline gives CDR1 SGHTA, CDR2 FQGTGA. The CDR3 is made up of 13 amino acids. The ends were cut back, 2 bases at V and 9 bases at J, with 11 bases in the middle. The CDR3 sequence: CASSLQGLGPQHF. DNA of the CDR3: TGTGCCAGCAGCTTACAGGGCTTGGGGCCCCAGCATTTT. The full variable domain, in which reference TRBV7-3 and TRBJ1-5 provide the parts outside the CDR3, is GAGVSQTPSNKVTEKGKYVELRCDPISGHTALYWYRQSLGQGPEFLIYFQGTGAADDSGLPNDRFFAVRPEGSVSTLKIQRTERGDSAVYLCASSLQGLGPQHFGDGTRLSIL.

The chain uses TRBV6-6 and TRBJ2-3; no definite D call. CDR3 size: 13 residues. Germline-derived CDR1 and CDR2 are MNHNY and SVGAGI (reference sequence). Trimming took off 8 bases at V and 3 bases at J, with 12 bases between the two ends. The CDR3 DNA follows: TGTGCCAGCTCCCCGCCCATAACAGATACGCAGTATTTT. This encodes CASSPPITDTQYF.

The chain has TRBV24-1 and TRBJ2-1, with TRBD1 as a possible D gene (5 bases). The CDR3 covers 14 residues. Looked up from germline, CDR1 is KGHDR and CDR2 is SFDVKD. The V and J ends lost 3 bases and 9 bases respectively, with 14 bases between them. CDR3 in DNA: TGTGCCACCAGTGATCCCGCGGAAGACAGTGAGCAGTTCTTC. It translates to CATSDPAEDSEQFF.

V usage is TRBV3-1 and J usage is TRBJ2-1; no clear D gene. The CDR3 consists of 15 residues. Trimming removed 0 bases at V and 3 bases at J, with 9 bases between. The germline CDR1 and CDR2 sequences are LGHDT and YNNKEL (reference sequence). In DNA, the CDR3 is TGTGCCAGCAGCCAAGATCTAAAAGGCTACAATGAGCAGTTCTTC. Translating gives CASSQDLKGYNEQFF.

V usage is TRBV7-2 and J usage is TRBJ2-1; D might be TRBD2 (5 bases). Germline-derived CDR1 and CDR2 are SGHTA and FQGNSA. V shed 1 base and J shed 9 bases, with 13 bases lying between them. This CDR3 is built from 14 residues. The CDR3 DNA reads TGTGCCAGCAGCTTAGGGTGGGCTAGCAGTGAGCAGTTCTTC. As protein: CASSLGWASSEQFF.

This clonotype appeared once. Here the CDR3 DNA reads TGTGCCAGCAGTCGGACTAGCGGGCAGGCGGATACGCAGTATTTT. Translating gives CASSRTSGQADTQYF. V is TRBV3-1 and J is TRBJ2-3, with 11 bases matching TRBD2. Germline CDR1 and CDR2: LGHDT and YNNKEL (reference sequence). The CDR3 is made up of 15 amino acids. The V and J ends lost 6 bases and 6 bases, in that order; junction bases with no gene match: 8.

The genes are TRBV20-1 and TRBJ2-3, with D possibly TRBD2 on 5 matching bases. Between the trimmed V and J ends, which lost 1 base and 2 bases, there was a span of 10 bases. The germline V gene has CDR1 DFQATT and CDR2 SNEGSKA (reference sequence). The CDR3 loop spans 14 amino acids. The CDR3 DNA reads TGCAGTGCTAGAGTTCCGGGGTTCACAGATACGCAGTATTTT. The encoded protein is CSARVPGFTDTQYF.

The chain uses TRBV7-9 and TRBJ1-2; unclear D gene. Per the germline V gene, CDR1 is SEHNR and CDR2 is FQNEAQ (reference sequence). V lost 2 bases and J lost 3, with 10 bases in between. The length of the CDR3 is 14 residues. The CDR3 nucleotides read TGTGCCAGCAGCTTATACCAGGAAGACTATGGCTACACCTTC. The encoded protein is CASSLYQEDYGYTF.

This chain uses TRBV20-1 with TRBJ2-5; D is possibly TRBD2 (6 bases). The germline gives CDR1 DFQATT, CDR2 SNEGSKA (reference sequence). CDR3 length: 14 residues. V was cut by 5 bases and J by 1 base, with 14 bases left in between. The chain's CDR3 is CSALRDFVQETQYF. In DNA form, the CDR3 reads TGCAGTGCTCTACGGGACTTCGTCCAAGAGACCCAGTACTTC.

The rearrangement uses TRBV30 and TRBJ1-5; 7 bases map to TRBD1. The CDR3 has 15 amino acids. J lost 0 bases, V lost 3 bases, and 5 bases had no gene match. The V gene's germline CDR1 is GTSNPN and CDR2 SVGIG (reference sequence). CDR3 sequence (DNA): TGTGCCTGGAGGGGACAGACCTATAGCAATCAGCCCCAGCATTTT. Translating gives CAWRGQTYSNQPQHF.

CDR3 DNA: TGTGCCAGCAGTTTATTCAGGGGGAAGACAGATACGCAGTATTTT. Translation: CASSLFRGKTDTQYF. The chain employs TRBV7-3 and TRBJ2-3; TRBD1 agrees at 7 bases. CDR3 length: 15 amino acids. The V gene end was trimmed by 6 bases and the J gene end by 3 bases; junction bases not matched to a gene: 9. The germline CDR1 and CDR2 sequences are SGHTA and FQGTGA.

CDR3 coding DNA: TGTGCCAGCTCACAGACAGGGGCCAGAGTCACAGATACGCAGTATTTT. Its protein is CASSQTGARVTDTQYF. V usage is TRBV18 and J usage is TRBJ2-3, with 8 nucleotides matching TRBD1. Per germline, CDR1 KGHSH and CDR2 LQKENI. The CDR3 totals 16 residues. After removal of 4 bases from V and 2 bases from J, the junction contained 8 bases not matched to a gene.

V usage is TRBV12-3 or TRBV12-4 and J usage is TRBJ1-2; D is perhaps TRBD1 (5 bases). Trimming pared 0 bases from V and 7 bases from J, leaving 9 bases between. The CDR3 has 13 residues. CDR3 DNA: TGTGCCAGCAGTTTAGCTGAAGGGGTTGGCTACACCTTC. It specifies CASSLAEGVGYTF.

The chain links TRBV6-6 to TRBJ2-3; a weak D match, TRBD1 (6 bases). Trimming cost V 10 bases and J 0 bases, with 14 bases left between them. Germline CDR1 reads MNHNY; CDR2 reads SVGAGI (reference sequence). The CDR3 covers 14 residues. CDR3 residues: CATRTASSTDTQYF. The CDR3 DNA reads TGTGCCACCAGGACAGCGAGTAGCACAGATACGCAGTATTTT.

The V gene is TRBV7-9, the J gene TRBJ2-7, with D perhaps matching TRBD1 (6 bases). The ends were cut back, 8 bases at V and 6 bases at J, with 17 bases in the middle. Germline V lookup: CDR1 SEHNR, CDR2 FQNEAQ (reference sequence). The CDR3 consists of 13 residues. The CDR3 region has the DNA TGTGCCAGCCTCATTACAGGGTTGAGCGAGCAGTACTTC. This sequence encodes CASLITGLSEQYF.

CDR3 coding DNA: TGTGCCAGCAGCTTGTATACGCAAGAGACCCAGTACTTC. It specifies CASSLYTQETQYF. The chain uses TRBV7-2 and TRBJ2-5; no definite D call. The CDR3 is 13 amino acids. Trimming cost V 3 bases and J 2 bases, with 7 bases left between them. CDR1 and CDR2 (germline): SGHTA, FQGNSA.

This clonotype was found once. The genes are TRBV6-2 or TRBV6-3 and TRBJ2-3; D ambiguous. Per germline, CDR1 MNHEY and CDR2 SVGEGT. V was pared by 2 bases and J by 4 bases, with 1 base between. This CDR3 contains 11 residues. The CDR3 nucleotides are TGTGCCAGCAGTTACGCAGATACGCAGTATTTT. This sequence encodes CASSYADTQYF.

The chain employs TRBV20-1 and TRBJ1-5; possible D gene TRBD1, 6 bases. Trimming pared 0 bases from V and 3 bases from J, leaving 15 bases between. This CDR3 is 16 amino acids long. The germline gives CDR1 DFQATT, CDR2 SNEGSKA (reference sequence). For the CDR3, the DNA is TGCAGTGCTAGAGATTATACATGGGGGCACAATCAGCCCCAGCATTTT. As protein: CSARDYTWGHNQPQHF.

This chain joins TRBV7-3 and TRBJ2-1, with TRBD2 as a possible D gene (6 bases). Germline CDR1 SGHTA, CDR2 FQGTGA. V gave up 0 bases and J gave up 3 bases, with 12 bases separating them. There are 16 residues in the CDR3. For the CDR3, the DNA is TGTGCCAGCAGCTTAACGGTGGCGGGGCTCTACAATGAGCAGTTCTTC. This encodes CASSLTVAGLYNEQFF.

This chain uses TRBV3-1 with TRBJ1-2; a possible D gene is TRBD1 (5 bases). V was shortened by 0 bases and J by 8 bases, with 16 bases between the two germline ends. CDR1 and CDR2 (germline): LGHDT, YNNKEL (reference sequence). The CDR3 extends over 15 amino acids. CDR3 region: CASSQDAGPLLGYTF. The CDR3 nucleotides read TGTGCCAGCAGCCAAGATGCGGGGCCTCTATTAGGCTACACCTTC.

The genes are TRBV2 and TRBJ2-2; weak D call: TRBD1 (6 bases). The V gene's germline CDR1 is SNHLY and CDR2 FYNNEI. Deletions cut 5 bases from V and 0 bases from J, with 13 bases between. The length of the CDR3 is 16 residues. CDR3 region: CASSSDRPPNTGELFF. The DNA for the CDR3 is TGTGCCAGCAGTTCGGACAGACCACCGAACACCGGGGAGCTGTTTTTT.

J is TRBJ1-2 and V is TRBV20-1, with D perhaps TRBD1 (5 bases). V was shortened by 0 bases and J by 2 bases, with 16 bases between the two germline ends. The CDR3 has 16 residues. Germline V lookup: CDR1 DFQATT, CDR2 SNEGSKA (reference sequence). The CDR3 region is CSARDSARGGNYGYTF. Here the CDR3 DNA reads TGCAGTGCTAGAGATTCGGCCCGTGGGGGAAACTATGGCTACACCTTC.

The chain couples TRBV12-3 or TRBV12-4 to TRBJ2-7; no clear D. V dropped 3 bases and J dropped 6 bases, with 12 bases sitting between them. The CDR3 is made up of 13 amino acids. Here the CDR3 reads CASSLGPDREQYF. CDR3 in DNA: TGTGCCAGCAGTTTGGGTCCGGATCGCGAGCAGTACTTC.

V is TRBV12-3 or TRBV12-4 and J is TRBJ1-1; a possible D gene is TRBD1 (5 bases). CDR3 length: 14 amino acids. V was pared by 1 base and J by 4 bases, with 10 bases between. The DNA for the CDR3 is TGTGCCAGCAGTTTAGGGGGACTGGGCACTGAAGCTTTCTTT. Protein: CASSLGGLGTEAFF.

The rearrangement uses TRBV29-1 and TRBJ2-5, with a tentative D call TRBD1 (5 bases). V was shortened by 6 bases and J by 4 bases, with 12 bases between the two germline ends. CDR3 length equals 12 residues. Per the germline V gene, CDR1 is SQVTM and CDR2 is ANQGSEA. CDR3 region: CSVVLGAETQYF. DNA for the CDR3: TGCAGCGTGGTCCTTGGGGCAGAGACCCAGTACTTC. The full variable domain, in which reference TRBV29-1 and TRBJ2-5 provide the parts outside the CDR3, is SAVISQKPSRDICQRGTSLTIQCQVDSQVTMMFWYRQQPGQSLTLIATANQGSEATYESGFVIDKFPISRPNLTFSTLTVSNMSPEDSSIYLCSVVLGAETQYFGPGTRLLVL.

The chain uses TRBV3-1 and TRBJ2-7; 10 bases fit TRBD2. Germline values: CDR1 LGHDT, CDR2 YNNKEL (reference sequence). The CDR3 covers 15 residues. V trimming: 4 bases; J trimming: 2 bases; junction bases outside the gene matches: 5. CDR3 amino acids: CASSPRLAGPYEQYF. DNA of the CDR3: TGTGCCAGCAGCCCCCGACTAGCGGGCCCCTACGAGCAGTACTTC.